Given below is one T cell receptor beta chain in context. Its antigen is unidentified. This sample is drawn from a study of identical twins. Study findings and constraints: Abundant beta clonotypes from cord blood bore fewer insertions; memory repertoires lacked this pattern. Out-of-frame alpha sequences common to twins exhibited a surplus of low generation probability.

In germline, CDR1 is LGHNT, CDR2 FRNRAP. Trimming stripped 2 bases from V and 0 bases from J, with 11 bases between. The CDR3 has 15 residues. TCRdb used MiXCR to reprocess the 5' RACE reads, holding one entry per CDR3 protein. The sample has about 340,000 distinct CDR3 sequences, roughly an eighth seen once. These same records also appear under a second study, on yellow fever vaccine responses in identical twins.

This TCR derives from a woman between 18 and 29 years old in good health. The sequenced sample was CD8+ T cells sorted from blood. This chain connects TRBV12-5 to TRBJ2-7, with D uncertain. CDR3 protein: CASGLWPTSSYEQYF. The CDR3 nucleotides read TGTGCTAGTGGTTTGTGGCCTACGAGCTCCTACGAGCAGTACTTC. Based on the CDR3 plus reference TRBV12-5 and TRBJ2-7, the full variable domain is DARVTQTPRHKVTEMGQEVTMRCQPILGHNTVFWYRQTMMQGLELLAYFRNRAPLDDSGMPKDRFSAEMPDATLATLKIQPSEPRDSAVYFCASGLWPTSSYEQYFGPGTRLTVT.